The following is a TCR beta chain sequence with its context. In the original processing: Estimated nucleated cell counts came from reference gene primer amplification. Sequencing used immunoSEQ multiplex PCR; TCRdb keeps in-frame clones, though not all of them. Clone size and V and J calls were adopted from that table, with D and trimming inferred from the DNA. The table shows roughly 170,000 clones, with around nine tenths occurring only once. The data were taken from a study of blood T cell repertoires in COVID-19. Trimming cost V 6 bases and J 3 bases, with 18 bases left between them. The CDR3 is made up of 15 amino acids. CDR1 and CDR2 (germline): MNHEY, SVGAGI.

The chain is built from TRBV6-5 and TRBJ2-7, with D tentatively TRBD2 (6 bases). This clonotype was obtained from a woman aged 65 to 85 with COVID-19, enrolled during active disease. Sequencing was performed on peripheral blood. The CDR3 region is CASRPTGTSYYEQYF. The CDR3 DNA is TGTGCCAGCAGACCAACCGGGACTTCATACTACGAGCAGTACTTC.